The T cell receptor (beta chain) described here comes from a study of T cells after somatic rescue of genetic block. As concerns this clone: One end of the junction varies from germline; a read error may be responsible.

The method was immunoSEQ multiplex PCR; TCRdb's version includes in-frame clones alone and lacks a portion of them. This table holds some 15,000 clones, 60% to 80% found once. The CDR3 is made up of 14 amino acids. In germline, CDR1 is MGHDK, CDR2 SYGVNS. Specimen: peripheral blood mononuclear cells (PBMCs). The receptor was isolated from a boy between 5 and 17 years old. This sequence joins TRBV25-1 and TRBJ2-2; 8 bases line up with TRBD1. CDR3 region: CASSGQGIYRGAVF. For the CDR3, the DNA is TGTGCCAGCAGTGGACAGGGGATATACCGGGGAGCTGTTTTT.